The T cell receptor beta chain under discussion was sequenced for a study of OX40 agonist ivuxolimab in advanced cancers. In the study overall: The patients' treatment was ivuxolimab, an agonistic anti-OX40 (CD134) antibody. General study results and limits: On average, CD8+ T cells showed a greater number of expanded clones than CD4+. Nonresponders, in some cases, also had low normalized T-cell clonal expansion.

The assay was immunoSEQ multiplex PCR, and TCRdb's table has in-frame clones only and misses some. The data show some 100,000 clones, about 85% seen once. The CDR3 covers 14 residues. CDR1 is MNHNY, CDR2 SVGAGI, per germline (reference sequence). V gave up 6 bases and J gave up 3 bases; unmatched junction bases: 6. In regard to this clone: The antigen is undetermined.

The TCR comes from an adult with an advanced solid tumor such as melanoma, head and neck, liver or kidney cancer. The chain recombines TRBV6-6 with TRBJ1-2; 8 positions agree with TRBD1. The sequencing here drew on CD4+ or CD8+ T cells sorted from blood, taken in a trial of the OX40 agonist ivuxolimab. The CDR3 DNA follows: TGTGCCAGCAGCCAGGCGACAGGGGACTATGGCTACACCTTC. Protein: CASSQATGDYGYTF.